Below, one T cell receptor (beta chain) is given with its context. TCRdb's table, derived via immunoSEQ multiplex PCR, lists solely in-frame clones and lacks some. The repertoire holds around 97,000 clones, with 75% to 95% as singletons. These data are taken from a study of T cell changes during pregnancy in multiple sclerosis. V trimming: 4 bases; J trimming: 2 bases; junction bases outside the gene matches: 10. CDR3 length: 16 amino acids. Germline assignment: CDR1 LGHNA and CDR2 YSLEER. The clonotype originates from a female donor in good health, enrolled as a control in a pregnancy study. This specimen consisted of peripheral blood, obtained in the second trimester of pregnancy. The chain uses TRBV4-3 and TRBJ2-5, with 7 bases lining up with TRBD2. As DNA, the CDR3 is TGCGCCAGCAGCCCCCAAGGAGGGCGGGGGCAAGAGACCCAGTACTTC. Translation gives CASSPQGGRGQETQYF.